This entry lists 9 T cell receptor beta chains sequenced from one sample in a study of T cell repertoires in cytomegalovirus infection. The antigens for these receptors are not known. TCRdb processed the reads anew with MiXCR; each CDR3 protein has one entry. The sample has under 90,000 distinct CDR3 sequences, approximately 43% seen once. Material: CD8+ T cells from cultured PBMCs, obtained from culture after CMV antigen stimulation. Source of these receptors: a human donor in good health (CMV status not recorded). Some clones in this sample may be carry-over from other donors' samples.

The rearrangement links TRBV24-1 to TRBJ2-1, with D maybe TRBD1 (5 bases). The V gene's germline CDR1 is KGHDR and CDR2 SFDVKD. CDR3 length: 13 residues. The V gene lost 9 bases and the J gene lost 3 bases, with 11 bases spanning the gap. As DNA, the CDR3 is TGTGCCACCCAGGGAATGGACTACAATGAGCAGTTCTTC. Its protein is CATQGMDYNEQFF.

This clonotype was detected a few times. A junction boundary mismatches the germline segment, possibly from a read error. The CDR3 DNA follows: TGTGCCAGCAGTCGCGGGACAGGCCGTGACTTC. As protein: CASSRGTGRDF. This chain connects TRBV12-3 or TRBV12-4 to TRBJ2-7; the match to TRBD1 covers 8 bases. The CDR3 totals 11 residues.

J is TRBJ1-1 and V is TRBV11-3; D perhaps matches TRBD1 (5 bases). Trimming shortened V by 4 bases and J by 5 bases, and 14 bases separated the two germline ends. This CDR3 is built from 14 residues. Germline CDR1 and CDR2: SGHNT and YENEEA. The DNA for the CDR3 is TGTGCCAGCAGCTCCAGGGCGCGGGGGACTGAAGCTTTCTTT. Amino acids: CASSSRARGTEAFF.

This clonotype was counted between two and nine times. The DNA for the CDR3 is TGTGCCAGCAGCCCGACTAGCGGGCGCTACAATGAGCAGTTCTTC. Translating it yields CASSPTSGRYNEQFF. The genes are TRBV7-3 and TRBJ2-1, with TRBD2 matching 10 bases. V lost 5 bases, J lost 3 bases, and 4 bases stayed unmatched. Germline CDR1 and CDR2: SGHTA and FQGTGA. This CDR3 region has 15 residues.

This clonotype was found a few times. The rearrangement joins TRBV7-2 to TRBJ2-7; D perhaps matches TRBD1 (5 bases). Trimming took 3 bases from V and 6 from J, leaving 12 bases between them. There are 13 residues in the CDR3. From germline, CDR1 is SGHTA and CDR2 FQGNSA. CDR3 region: CASSLAIRVEQYF. For the CDR3, the DNA is TGTGCCAGCAGCTTGGCCATCAGGGTCGAGCAGTACTTC.

This clonotype was found many times. V usage is TRBV7-2 and J usage is TRBJ1-3, with D maybe TRBD1 (5 bases). There are 15 residues in the CDR3. Germline values: CDR1 SGHTA, CDR2 FQGNSA. Trimming stripped 0 bases from V and 3 bases from J, with 9 bases between. Here the CDR3 DNA reads TGTGCCAGCAGCTTAGCGTCGGGGGTTGGAAACACCATATATTTT. Translation gives CASSLASGVGNTIYF.

V and J are TRBV28 and TRBJ1-5; D not certain. Trimming shortened V by 4 bases and J by 7 bases, and 5 bases separated the two germline ends. Germline-derived CDR1 and CDR2 are MDHEN and SYDVKM. The CDR3 totals 11 residues. The CDR3 nucleotides read TGTGCCAGCAGTTCACTGCAGCCCCAGCATTTT. Protein: CASSSLQPQHF.

This clonotype was recorded many times. One end of the junction is discordant with germline, which a read error may explain. The chain is built from TRBV2 and TRBJ2-3, with TRBD2 matching over 9 bases. Germline V gene sequence: CDR1 SNHLY, CDR2 FYNNEI. CDR3 size: 16 residues. The CDR3 sequence is CASSESLLAGTNTQYF. DNA of the CDR3: TGTGCCAGCAGTGAGAGCCTACTAGCGGGCACAAATACGCAGTATTTT.

V and J are TRBV11-2 and TRBJ2-5; 11 bases match TRBD2. J lost 2 bases, V lost 0 bases, and 2 bases had no gene match. This CDR3 contains 16 residues. From germline, CDR1 is SGHAT and CDR2 FQNNGV. The CDR3 protein is CASSLEVAGGQETQYF. The DNA for the CDR3 is TGTGCCAGCAGCTTAGAGGTAGCGGGAGGGCAAGAGACCCAGTACTTC.